One T cell receptor (beta chain) is described in this entry. The antigen is not known. The junction differs from germline at one of its ends, possibly a read error. PCR involved 60 Vbeta and 13 Jbeta primers. Profiling relied on immunoSEQ multiplex PCR, and the TCRdb table lists in-frame clones only, not all of them. The data show under 150,000 clones, around three quarters seen once. The source of the sample is a study of cytomegalovirus exposure and HLA in healthy donors. Findings and caveats of the study: Prediction of most subjects' HLA-A and HLA-B alleles by TCR beta sequences was reportedly accurate. It emerged from a later analysis that several of the most significant clusters appeared to be linked to common viral pathogens.

The germline gives CDR1 ENHRY, CDR2 SYGVKD. This CDR3 has 15 amino acids. These donors counted as nominally healthy when sampled, but unrecorded immune exposures were likely. The sample consisted of PBMCs. The gene calls are TRBV10-3 and TRBJ1-2; 8 nucleotides match TRBD1. The receptor's source is a woman aged 40 to 49 in good health and CMV-seropositive. The CDR3 reads CATSVPQGANYGYTF. The CDR3 DNA is TGTGCCACCAGTGTACCACAGGGGGCTAACTATGGCTACACCTTC.